The 31 T cell receptor beta chains in this list originate from one sample, sequenced in a study of post-analysis software for immune sequencing data. Study-wide results and caveats: Patients carried roughly 5 TRBV segments more frequently than controls did, and TRBV5-6, TRBV5-1 and TRBV20-1 were among them.

cDNA libraries for TCR beta contained unique molecular identifiers. Via MiXCR, TCRdb re-called the PCR reads, giving one row per CDR3 protein. This sample carries some 890,000 distinct CDR3 sequences, about 57% of them seen once, and the ten largest clones take approximately 4.5%. For these TCRs, the target antigens are not known. The specimen sequenced was blood. These receptor sequences come from a girl aged 5-17 years with multiple sclerosis.

This clonotype was counted between two and nine times. The chain carries TRBV9 and TRBJ2-5, with TRBD2 matching over 8 bases. Germline assignment: CDR1 SGDLS and CDR2 YYNGEE. V dropped 8 bases and J dropped 2; count of bases not matched to a gene: 11. This CDR3 region has 15 residues. DNA for the CDR3: TGTGCCAGTAGCATAGCAGCGGGGGAGCAAGAGACCCAGTACTTC. It specifies CASSIAAGEQETQYF.

V is TRBV12-3 or TRBV12-4 and J is TRBJ2-7; D is possibly TRBD1 or TRBD2 (6 bases each). CDR3 length: 15 amino acids. Trimming stripped 4 bases from V and 0 bases from J, with 13 bases between. CDR3 coding DNA: TGTGCCAGCAGTTCCAGAGGGGGGAGCTCCTACGAGCAGTACTTC. This translates into CASSSRGGSSYEQYF.

The chain employs TRBV29-1 and TRBJ2-4; D possibly corresponds to TRBD2 (5 bases). V was clipped by 7 bases and J by 3 bases, with 13 bases between them. The germline CDR1 and CDR2 sequences are SQVTM and ANQGSEA. There are 13 residues in the CDR3. For the CDR3, the DNA is TGCAGCGCCCGACCCCGGGACAAAAACATTCAGTACTTC. This encodes CSARPRDKNIQYF.

The J gene is TRBJ2-1, the V gene TRBV12-3 or TRBV12-4; 7 positions agree with TRBD2. The CDR3 loop spans 14 amino acids. Trimming removed 3 bases from V and 4 bases from J; junction bases left unmatched: 3. The CDR3 loop is CASSFGGGYNEQFF. The CDR3 DNA sequence: TGTGCCAGCAGTTTTGGCGGGGGTTACAATGAGCAGTTCTTC.

The chain couples TRBV20-1 to TRBJ2-5; D uncertain. This CDR3 has 15 residues. CDR1 DFQATT and CDR2 SNEGSKA come from the germline V gene (reference sequence). V was pared by 3 bases and J by 0 bases, with 14 bases between. The CDR3 coding sequence is TGCAGTGCTAGTCTCGAGCGAACGTACCAAGAGACCCAGTACTTC. Residues: CSASLERTYQETQYF.

The chain has TRBV2 and TRBJ2-5; D might be TRBD1 (6 bases). Trimming removed 8 bases from V and 2 bases from J, with 15 bases in between. This CDR3 has 14 residues. Germline CDR1 and CDR2: SNHLY and FYNNEI. CDR3 DNA sequence: TGTGCCAGCGAAAGGACAGCGCAACAAGAGACCCAGTACTTC. Translating it yields CASERTAQQETQYF.

This clonotype appeared many times. The chain employs TRBV29-1 and TRBJ2-5; D is perhaps TRBD1 (5 bases). Per the germline V gene, CDR1 is SQVTM and CDR2 is ANQGSEA. This CDR3 is built from 13 residues. V was trimmed by 6 bases and J by 5 bases, leaving 16 bases between them. CDR3 sequence reads: CSVRSGHSETQYF. Written as DNA, the CDR3 is TGCAGCGTGAGGTCCGGACATTCCGAGACCCAGTACTTC.

The sample holds a few counts of this clonotype. The J gene is TRBJ1-2, the V gene TRBV11-2; D may be TRBD1 (6 bases). The germline CDR1 and CDR2 sequences are SGHAT and FQNNGV. The CDR3 is 14 residues long. V gave up 5 bases and J gave up 2 bases, with 12 bases separating them. CDR3 nucleotides: TGTGCCAGCAGCCGGGCGGGGGCCAACTATGGCTACACCTTC. Residues: CASSRAGANYGYTF.

J is TRBJ1-6 and V is TRBV20-1; perhaps TRBD1 as D (5 bases). Germline lookup yields CDR1 DFQATT and CDR2 SNEGSKA (reference sequence). With 6 bases removed from V and 7 bases from J, the gap between germline ends came to 16 bases. This CDR3 has 14 residues. Written as DNA, the CDR3 is TGCAGTGCCCAAACCGGGGCGGCCAATTCACCCCTCCACTTT. Translating it yields CSAQTGAANSPLHF.

The table lists this clonotype with a few counts. V and J are TRBV29-1 and TRBJ2-5, with TRBD1 matching over 8 bases. TRBJ2-7 matches the DNA end more closely, so the J call is doubtful. CDR3 length equals 14 residues. Germline V gene lookup returns CDR1 SQVTM and CDR2 ANQGSEA. The CDR3 nucleotides read TGCAGCTCCGCCCGGAGGACAGGGTCCCACGAGCAGTACTTC. It translates to CSSARRTGSHEQYF.

This clonotype was observed a handful of times. The chain couples TRBV20-1 to TRBJ2-7; 10 positions match TRBD2. Matching the DNA end better, TRBJ2-5 makes the J call doubtful. The germline CDR1 and CDR2 sequences are DFQATT and SNEGSKA (reference sequence). CDR3 length equals 16 residues. The CDR3 loop is CSARGLLAGADETQYF. The CDR3 coding sequence is TGCAGTGCTAGAGGCCTCCTAGCGGGGGCTGATGAGACCCAGTACTTC.

The rearrangement uses TRBV29-1 and TRBJ2-1; perhaps D is TRBD1 or TRBD2 (6 bases each). Deletions cut 1 base from V and 9 bases from J, with 19 bases between. CDR1 is SQVTM, CDR2 ANQGSEA, per germline. The CDR3 sequence is 15 residues long. DNA for the CDR3: TGCAGCGTTGAAGCCCCGTGGGGGGCCAGGGGTGAGCAGTTCTTC. It yields the protein CSVEAPWGARGEQFF.

On this clonotype itself: Compared with germline, one end of the junction differs, possibly owing to a read error. The chain joins TRBV10-3 to TRBJ2-1, with a tentative D call TRBD2 (6 bases). This CDR3 contains 16 residues. Looked up from germline, CDR1 is ENHRY and CDR2 is SYGVKD. The CDR3 bases are TGTGCCATCAATGAGTCAGTCGGGGGTGGATGGGATGAGCAGTTCTTC. This translates into CAINESVGGGWDEQFF.

V usage is TRBV4-2 and J usage is TRBJ2-1, with a weak D call TRBD1 (5 bases). The CDR3 loop spans 16 amino acids. Looked up from germline, CDR1 is LGHNA and CDR2 is YNFKEQ. V was cut by 0 bases and J by 0 bases, with 9 bases left in between. CDR3 residues: CASSQDPRDSYNEQFF. The CDR3 DNA reads as TGTGCCAGCAGCCAAGACCCCAGGGACTCCTACAATGAGCAGTTCTTC.

This rearrangement joins TRBV12-3 or TRBV12-4 to TRBJ2-7; 16 nucleotides line up with TRBD2. V gave up 3 bases and J gave up 3 bases; unmatched junction bases: 8. This CDR3 is 18 amino acids long. The CDR3 reads CASSFRGLAGGELYEQYF. In nucleotides, the CDR3 is TGTGCCAGCAGTTTTCGGGGACTAGCGGGAGGGGAACTCTACGAGCAGTACTTC.

The rearrangement joins TRBV18 to TRBJ2-7; D may be TRBD2 (5 bases). CDR3 length equals 15 residues. Germline V lookup: CDR1 KGHSH, CDR2 LQKENI. The V end lost 0 bases, the J end lost 2 bases, and 11 bases lay between the germline ends. The DNA for the CDR3 is TGTGCCAGCTCACCACCGGCGGGTTATACCTACGAGCAGTACTTC. This encodes CASSPPAGYTYEQYF.

Regarding this clonotype: At one end, the junction sequence differs from germline, possibly due to a read error. The DNA for the CDR3 is TGTGTCAGCAGCCGAACAGGGGGTCTCGGGGAGGGCTACACCTTC. This sequence encodes CVSSRTGGLGEGYTF. This chain uses TRBV7-2 with TRBJ1-2, with 8 bases fitting TRBD1. Germline-derived CDR1 and CDR2 are SGHTA and FQGNSA. The CDR3 contains 15 residues.

The CDR3 DNA follows: TGCAGCGCCCTGACCGGACTTCACAATGAGCAGTTCTTC. Its protein product is CSALTGLHNEQFF. The chain has TRBV29-1 and TRBJ2-1, with a possible D match to TRBD2 (5 bases). The V end lost 7 bases, the J end lost 5 bases, and 15 bases lay between the germline ends. The CDR3 is 13 residues long. CDR1 SQVTM and CDR2 ANQGSEA come from the germline V gene.

This chain links TRBV12-3 or TRBV12-4 with TRBJ2-1; D gene ambiguous. The CDR3 loop spans 16 amino acids. The V and J ends lost 3 bases and 0 bases respectively, with 12 bases between them. The CDR3 loop is CASSLGSRVSYNEQFF. The CDR3 nucleotides are TGTGCCAGCAGTTTGGGTAGTCGGGTCTCCTACAATGAGCAGTTCTTC.

The chain employs TRBV5-1 and TRBJ2-4; D remains unclear. The CDR3 contains 14 residues. Germline V lookup: CDR1 SGHRS, CDR2 YFSETQ. Between the trimmed V and J ends, which lost 0 bases and 2 bases, there was a span of 6 bases. The CDR3: CASSLDPSKNIQYF. For the CDR3, the DNA is TGCGCCAGCAGCTTGGATCCCTCCAAAAACATTCAGTACTTC.

This clonotype was seen a few times. J is TRBJ2-1 and V is TRBV29-1; TRBD2 matches at 7 bases. The CDR3 spans 12 residues. The ends lost 4 bases at V and 7 bases at J; junction bases unmatched: 4. Germline V gives CDR1 SQVTM, CDR2 ANQGSEA. Here the CDR3 DNA reads TGCAGCGTTGTTGCGGGAGTAAATGAGCAGTTCTTC. This encodes CSVVAGVNEQFF.

In its sample, this clonotype was seen a few times. The chain is built from TRBV29-1 and TRBJ2-1; 8 bases are a match to TRBD2. Germline V gene lookup returns CDR1 SQVTM and CDR2 ANQGSEA. J lost 15 bases, V lost 7 bases, and 17 bases had no gene match. This CDR3 contains 13 residues. The CDR3 loop reads CSAGSRGGLGSFF. CDR3 bases: TGCAGCGCTGGTTCTCGGGGGGGGCTCGGGTCGTTCTTC.

V gene TRBV20-1 combines with J gene TRBJ2-7; 7 nucleotides align to TRBD1. Germline loops: CDR1 DFQATT, CDR2 SNEGSKA (reference sequence). This CDR3 has 12 amino acids. The J segment lost 6 bases and the V segment lost 2 bases, leaving 4 bases of the junction unmatched. CDR3 sequence (DNA): TGCAGTGCTAGACAGACAGGGCGCGAGCAGTACTTC. As protein: CSARQTGREQYF.

This clonotype was detected only a few times. V usage is TRBV29-1 and J usage is TRBJ2-5; D perhaps matches TRBD2 (5 bases). Germline CDR1 and CDR2: SQVTM and ANQGSEA. The CDR3 runs to 12 residues. The V and J ends lost 6 bases and 3 bases respectively, with 11 bases between them. CDR3 region: CSVGGREETQYF. In DNA, the CDR3 is TGCAGCGTCGGTGGGCGGGAAGAGACCCAGTACTTC.

This rearrangement joins TRBV5-1 to TRBJ2-1; 10 bases map to TRBD2. Unmatched junction bases numbered 6, after V lost 3 bases and J lost 6 bases. There are 15 residues in the CDR3. Germline loops: CDR1 SGHRS, CDR2 YFSETQ. CDR3 nucleotides: TGCGCCAGCAGCTACCTAGCGGGAGCGTCCAATGAGCAGTTCTTC. This translates into CASSYLAGASNEQFF. The full variable domain, completed using reference TRBV5-1 and TRBJ2-1, is KAGVTQTPRYLIKTRGQQVTLSCSPISGHRSVSWYQQTPGQGLQFLFEYFSETQRNKGNFPGRFSGRQFSNSRSEMNVSTLELGDSALYLCASSYLAGASNEQFFGPGTRLTVL.

The sample holds a few counts of this clonotype. The chain joins TRBV29-1 to TRBJ2-5; possible D gene TRBD1, 6 bases. The CDR3 is 14 residues long. Germline loops: CDR1 SQVTM, CDR2 ANQGSEA. V lost 7 bases to trimming and J lost 2 bases, with 17 bases between them. The CDR3 loop reads CSASPPGQQETQYF. CDR3 coding DNA: TGCAGCGCAAGTCCCCCCGGACAGCAAGAGACCCAGTACTTC.

The chain is built from TRBV7-2 and TRBJ2-1; D remains unclear. Trimming removed 1 base at V and 3 bases at J, with 4 bases between. The CDR3 consists of 13 residues. CDR1 and CDR2 (germline): SGHTA, FQGNSA. This CDR3 is CASSLGDYNEQFF. CDR3 sequence (DNA): TGTGCCAGCAGCTTAGGTGACTACAATGAGCAGTTCTTC.

This clonotype was recorded a few times. This chain joins TRBV20-1 and TRBJ2-3, with 7 bases fitting TRBD2. Germline values: CDR1 DFQATT, CDR2 SNEGSKA (reference sequence). Unmatched junction bases numbered 11, after V lost 3 bases and J lost 2 bases. This CDR3 contains 16 residues. CDR3 nucleotides: TGCAGTGCTAGTAATTGGGCTAGCGGATACACAGATACGCAGTATTTT. It yields the protein CSASNWASGYTDTQYF.

This clonotype was observed a handful of times. The rearrangement joins TRBV29-1 to TRBJ2-7; 10 bases are shared with TRBD2. With 4 bases clipped from V and 0 bases from J, the junction kept 6 bases outside the gene matches. The V gene's germline CDR1 is SQVTM and CDR2 ANQGSEA. The CDR3 covers 15 residues. CDR3 sequence (DNA): TGCAGCGTTGGCCGGGGACTAGCGAACTCCTACGAGCAGTACTTC. This encodes CSVGRGLANSYEQYF.

The chain uses TRBV7-9 and TRBJ2-3; D may match TRBD1 or TRBD2 (5 bases each). The CDR3 covers 17 residues. Trimming shortened V by 4 bases and J by 1 base, and 18 bases separated the two germline ends. The germline V gene has CDR1 SEHNR and CDR2 FQNEAQ (reference sequence). The CDR3 region has the DNA TGTGCCAGCAGCTCATTACTTGGGGCGGAGGGCACAGATACGCAGTATTTT. Its protein product is CASSSLLGAEGTDTQYF. The full variable domain, completed using reference TRBV7-9 and TRBJ2-3, is DTGVSQNPRHKITKRGQNVTFRCDPISEHNRLYWYRQTLGQGPEFLTYFQNEAQLEKSRLLSDRFSAERPKGSFSTLEIQRTEQGDSAMYLCASSSLLGAEGTDTQYFGPGTRLTVL.

This sequence joins TRBV6-5 and TRBJ2-4, with 7 bases lining up with TRBD1. After removal of 7 bases from V and 0 bases from J, the junction contained 18 bases not matched to a gene. The CDR3 is 19 residues long. The germline CDR1 and CDR2 sequences are MNHEY and SVGAGI. DNA for the CDR3: TGTGCCAGCACTTCCCGGACAGGAATCGACCCTCTAGCCAAAAACATTCAGTACTTC. Its translation: CASTSRTGIDPLAKNIQYF.